These 9 T cell receptor beta chains were sequenced from one sample in a study of beta chain features in type 1 diabetes. Whole-study results and caveats: Shorter TCRB CDR3s, moderately but significantly so, were found in Type 1 diabetes patients in all four CD4+ subsets.

Reverse transcribing all isolated RNA meant expressed TCRB transcripts were sequenced. Generated by immunoSEQ multiplex PCR, the TCRdb table keeps only in-frame clones and is missing some. Among a few hundred thousand clones listed, roughly 13% were seen once. Their antigens are not known. Source material: naive CD4+ T cells from blood. These receptors originate from a woman under 30 with type 1 diabetes.

V is TRBV29-1 and J is TRBJ1-1, with 12 bases aligning to TRBD1. The germline V gene has CDR1 SQVTM and CDR2 ANQGSEA. With V trimmed by 7 bases and J by 3 bases, 9 bases remained unmatched. This CDR3 has 15 amino acids. The chain's CDR3 is CSGRSGTGGYTEAFF. The DNA for the CDR3 is TGCAGCGGCCGGTCCGGGACAGGGGGCTACACTGAAGCTTTCTTT.

This clone was counted once. This CDR3 reads CASSLISLGPTDTQYF. In DNA, the CDR3 is TGTGCCAGCAGCTTAATATCTCTAGGTCCTACAGATACGCAGTATTTT. The chain employs TRBV7-3 and TRBJ2-3; D is unclear. CDR1 and CDR2 (germline): SGHTA, FQGTGA. There are 16 residues in the CDR3. Deletions cut 1 base from V and 3 bases from J, with 14 bases between.

The chain joins TRBV7-2 to TRBJ2-1; 9 bases are shared with TRBD1. The germline CDR1 and CDR2 sequences are SGHTA and FQGNSA. V lost 5 bases and J lost 11; bases outside the gene matches: 10. CDR3 length: 14 amino acids. DNA for the CDR3: TGTGCCAGCAGCGAGGGACAGGGCCCTCATCAGCAGTTCTTC. Amino acid sequence: CASSEGQGPHQQFF.

V gene TRBV18 combines with J gene TRBJ1-4, with TRBD1 identical over 9 bases. V was pared by 6 bases and J by 5 bases, with 4 bases of the junction left unmatched. The CDR3 has 14 amino acids. Per germline, CDR1 KGHSH and CDR2 LQKENI. CDR3: CASSLTGGNEKLFF. The CDR3 nucleotides read TGTGCCAGCTCCCTGACAGGGGGAAATGAAAAACTGTTTTTT.

This clone was seen a few times. V and J are TRBV28 and TRBJ2-3, with D uncertain. The CDR3 extends over 11 amino acids. The V and J ends lost 6 bases and 7 bases respectively, with 8 bases between them. Per germline, CDR1 MDHEN and CDR2 SYDVKM. The CDR3 region is CASSTRYTQYF. The CDR3 DNA sequence: TGTGCCAGCAGCACTCGCTATACGCAGTATTTT. Variable domain in full (rest from reference TRBV28 and TRBJ2-3): DVKVTQSSRYLVKRTGEKVFLECVQDMDHENMFWYRQDPGLGLRLIYFSYDVKMKEKGDIPEGYSVSREKKERFSLILESASTNQTSMYLCASSTRYTQYFGPGTRLTVL.

This clone occurred a few times. The rearrangement uses TRBV28 and TRBJ2-3; 11 nucleotides match TRBD2. The J segment lost 4 bases and the V segment lost 5 bases, leaving 8 bases of the junction unmatched. CDR1 and CDR2 from the germline V gene are MDHEN and SYDVKM. The CDR3 covers 16 residues. As DNA, the CDR3 is TGTGCCAGCAGTCAATTACTAGCGGGAGAACCAGATACGCAGTATTTT. Translated: CASSQLLAGEPDTQYF.

The sample holds one count of this clone. The genes are TRBV10-3 and TRBJ2-2, with TRBD1 identical over 12 bases. J gave up 7 bases and V 9 bases, and 3 bases lay outside the gene matches. This CDR3 region has 13 residues. CDR1 and CDR2 (germline): ENHRY, SYGVKD. CDR3 nucleotides: TGTGCCATGGGACAGGGGGCGAGCGGGGAGCTGTTTTTT. As protein: CAMGQGASGELFF.

This clone was counted between two and nine times. The V gene is TRBV18, the J gene TRBJ1-2; D call uncertain. Trimming took 0 bases from V and 7 from J, leaving 12 bases between them. The CDR3 is made up of 14 amino acids. The germline gives CDR1 KGHSH, CDR2 LQKENI. The CDR3 DNA sequence: TGTGCCAGCTCACCACCGATCCGGGCGGGTGGCTACACCTTC. Translating gives CASSPPIRAGGYTF.

The rearrangement uses TRBV28 and TRBJ2-1; TRBD2 agrees at 7 bases. V shed 6 bases and J 4 bases; nucleotides not matched to a gene: 12. From germline, CDR1 is MDHEN and CDR2 SYDVKM. This CDR3 has 16 amino acids. CDR3 protein: CASSPLGEGIYNEQFF. The CDR3 nucleotides are TGTGCCAGCAGCCCCCTGGGGGAGGGCATATACAATGAGCAGTTCTTC.